Detailed here is one T cell receptor beta chain. What this receptor recognizes is not known. No qualities accompany the bases; no much larger clone lies one base away. The CDR3 regions of human TCRbeta chains were analyzed by immunosequencing. The study's processing was this. Repertoire TCRs were matched against a reference library of SARS-CoV-2-specific TCRs generated with the MIRA antigen-specificity platform. Breadth was defined as the fraction of unique TCRs that were SARS-CoV-2-associated, and depth was defined as the fraction of total T cells that were SARS-CoV-2-associated. Using the MIRA data, every spike-specific TCR was mapped to the spike region that the TCR reacted to and assigned to either a CD4 or a CD8 class. Log10-transformed breadth and depth values were compared by one-way ANOVA with Sidak's multiple comparisons tests. Sourced from immuneACCESS, this table was stored by TCRdb with only in-frame sequences that have V and J called. A share of the clones is absent; for the studies checked, an unresolved V gene accounts for under half, and the remainder has no known explanation. The DNA gave D and trimming, while V, J and clone size come from that table. The table for this sample lists 100,000 or so clones; 85% to 90% of them were counted only once. Approximately 40% of the sample is held by the ten biggest clonotypes.

The V end loses 7 bases and the J end loses 6 bases, and a stretch of 15 bases separates them. From the germline V gene, CDR1 is MDHEN and CDR2 is SYDVKM. Taken from cysteine to phenylalanine, the CDR3 has 13 residues. Only the CDR3 part of the read is kept: 39 bases, read in frame from the first base. The sample belongs to a study of T cell responses to AZD1222 COVID-19 vaccine (dated by TCRdb to the early 2020s). Background on the whole study: A total of 230 or so trial participants underwent TCR sequencing, of whom nearly 210 received two doses of AZD1222 and 26 received two doses of the MenACWY control vaccine. Enrollment into the trials was organized by age into subgroups of 18-55, 56-69 and 70-plus years, and those subgroups contained roughly 140, 27 and 60 TCR-sequenced participants, respectively. Overall results and qualifications from the work: In the small 56-69-year group, the increase in depth fell short of significance, most likely because of low power. A significant rise in spike-specific TCR breadth and depth was observed after two AZD1222 doses relative to day 0 and relative to MenACWY recipients. Nearly half of unique spike-specific TCRs reportedly recognized epitopes outside regions mutated in the B.1.351 and B.1.1.7 variants. CD4 TCRs associated with the vaccine covered the entire spike protein, and the dominant responses were in regions 160-218 and 743-854. Conclusions about previously exposed vaccinees are limited because only a handful of AZD1222 recipients were SARS-CoV-2 seropositive at baseline. Because no day 14 peak-response samples were available, the repertoires could be characterized only after the peak T cell response. Most participants were white British and females outnumbered males, and the authors suggested that clonal diversity may have been underestimated.

The intended sense of this specimen's time point label: about 28 days (+/-7) after the second vaccine dose. Because spike-specific TCR depth and breadth did not differ between the two schedules, AZD1222 recipients who got a second dose at roughly 4 weeks were pooled with those who got a second dose at roughly 12 weeks. Vaccinee samples were obtained from the UK trials COV001 and COV002, which included a single-blind randomized controlled phase 2/3 trial of AZD1222 (ChAdOx1 nCoV-19) in healthy adults. Trial participant PBMC samples were collected at day 0 and day 28 after the second dose for TCRbeta chain sequencing.

The sequence was obtained from an adult who received the AZD1222 COVID-19 vaccine. Here the chain combines TRBV28 and TRBJ1-2, and possibly TRBD1, on 5 matching bases. The input for sequencing was peripheral blood, taken 28 days after the second AZD1222 dose. The nucleotide sequence reads as follows: TGTGCCAGCACCGCGACCGCGGGGCATGGCTACACCTTC. Its protein is CASTATAGHGYTF.